This TCR beta chain was retrieved from a study of blood T cells in healthy people across ages. Healthy Caucasian individuals from Russia aged roughly 6 to 100 were enrolled as donors. PCR was performed a second time for roughly 7 to 11 cycles using a sample-barcoded 5' primer and a J-beta primer mix. Tags on each cDNA molecule came from a template-switch adaptor with 12 random nucleotides. TCRdb re-called the 5' RACE reads with MiXCR, one entry per CDR3 protein. The sample consists of approximately 810,000 distinct CDR3 sequences, less than 35% of them appearing once. This clonotype was detected a few times. Its antigen is undetermined. Study-wide findings and caveats: Donors of long life had a larger count of naive CD4+ cells and greater diversity than aged donors.

The receptor was derived from an elderly woman in good health. The sample consisted of blood.

The CDR3 coding sequence is TGCAGTGCCCGCTCTGGGGCCAACGTCCTGACTTTC. As protein: CSARSGANVLTF. V gene TRBV20-1 combines with J gene TRBJ2-6; D not certain. CDR3 length: 12 amino acids. Germline V gene lookup returns CDR1 DFQATT and CDR2 SNEGSKA (reference sequence). Trimming left V 6 bases short and J 0 bases short, with 3 bases between.